Below are 11 T cell receptor beta chains sequenced from a single sample in a study of cytomegalovirus exposure and HLA in healthy donors. PCR was performed using 60 Vbeta and 13 Jbeta primers. Some clones are missing from TCRdb's copy, which holds only in-frame ones; the method was immunoSEQ multiplex PCR. This sample has about 120,000 clones, with more than 60% found just once. The sequenced material came from PBMCs. The source of these receptors is a middle-aged man in good health and CMV-seropositive.

The rearrangement uses TRBV4-1 and TRBJ1-2; D gene ambiguous. This CDR3 region has 12 residues. Trimming took off 3 bases at V and 4 bases at J, with 6 bases between the two ends. Germline V gene sequence: CDR1 MGHRA, CDR2 YSYEKL. CDR3 coding DNA: TGCGCCAGCAGCCATGGCAGCTATGGCTACACCTTC. This translates into CASSHGSYGYTF.

This clone was counted a single time. The chain has TRBV18 and TRBJ2-7; possibly TRBD1 for D (6 bases). Germline loops: CDR1 KGHSH, CDR2 LQKENI. CDR3 length: 16 amino acids. Trimming took off 3 bases at V and 4 bases at J, with 19 bases between the two ends. CDR3 region: CASSPFERGTKYEQYF. In DNA form, the CDR3 reads TGTGCCAGCTCACCTTTTGAGAGGGGGACCAAATACGAGCAGTACTTC.

The V gene is TRBV5-6, the J gene TRBJ2-1; 8 bases map to TRBD2. J lost 9 bases, V lost 2 bases, and 13 bases had no gene match. This CDR3 has 16 residues. CDR1 is SGHDT, CDR2 YYEEEE, per germline. The CDR3 here is CASSLRTGGRVSEQFF. The CDR3 DNA reads as TGTGCCAGCAGCTTAAGAACGGGGGGGCGGGTTAGTGAGCAGTTCTTC.

This CDR3 reads CASSEDGHSNTGELFF. Here the CDR3 DNA reads TGTGCCAGCAGCGAGGATGGACATTCGAACACCGGGGAGCTGTTTTTT. J is TRBJ2-2 and V is TRBV9, with D perhaps matching TRBD1 (5 bases). This CDR3 has 16 residues. Germline V lookup: CDR1 SGDLS, CDR2 YYNGEE. With 3 bases removed from V and 0 bases from J, the gap between germline ends came to 12 bases.

This clone was picked up a small number of times. The genes are TRBV6-5 and TRBJ2-7, with 8 bases identical to TRBD1. In germline, CDR1 is MNHEY, CDR2 SVGAGI. The CDR3 sequence is 12 residues long. Trimming cost V 8 bases and J 6 bases; bases outside gene matches: 6. This CDR3 reads CASSRQGSEQYF. The CDR3 nucleotides are TGTGCCAGCTCCCGACAGGGGAGCGAGCAGTACTTC.

The chain uses TRBV6-5 and TRBJ1-5, with 9 bases lining up with TRBD1. The CDR3 covers 14 residues. V shed 6 bases, J shed 4 bases, and the junction held 4 bases outside the gene matches. Per the germline V gene, CDR1 is MNHEY and CDR2 is SVGAGI. CDR3 sequence (DNA): TGTGCCAGCAGGCGGGACAGGGTGAATCAGCCCCAGCATTTT. Translation: CASRRDRVNQPQHF.

The genes are TRBV6-1 and TRBJ1-6, with TRBD1 matching over 7 bases. Germline CDR1 MNHNS, CDR2 SASEGT. The V gene end was trimmed by 4 bases and the J gene end by 6 bases; junction bases not matched to a gene: 6. The CDR3 runs to 15 residues. CDR3 in amino acids: CASSVMGQPNSPLHF. DNA of the CDR3: TGTGCCAGCAGTGTGATGGGACAGCCTAATTCACCCCTCCACTTT.

This clone was observed a few times. The rearrangement links TRBV27 to TRBJ1-4; the D gene is possibly TRBD1 (6 bases). Germline V gene data show CDR1 as MNHEY and CDR2 as SMNVEV (reference sequence). Trimming took 5 bases from V and 3 from J, leaving 13 bases between them. The CDR3 is 15 residues long. The CDR3 region has the DNA TGTGCCAGCAGTCCAAGGGGGAGGGCTAATGAAAAACTGTTTTTT. Amino acid sequence: CASSPRGRANEKLFF. Together with reference TRBV27 and TRBJ1-4, the CDR3 gives the full variable domain: EAQVTQNPRYLITVTGKKLTVTCSQNMNHEYMSWYRQDPGLGLRQIYYSMNVEVTDKGDVPEGYKVSRKEKRNFPLILESPSPNQTSLYFCASSPRGRANEKLFFGSGTQLSVL.

This chain uses TRBV21-1 with TRBJ1-4. TRBV21-1 is shown as a pseudogene. This CDR3 contains 15 residues. The DNA of the CDR3 is TGTGCCAGCAGCAAAGCGCTAGGTTCTAATGAAAAACTGTTTTTT. Amino acids: CASSKALGSNEKLFF.

Only a few counts were recorded for this clone. The chain is built from TRBV6-5 and TRBJ2-2; D is perhaps TRBD2 (6 bases). The CDR3 runs 13 residues. Trimming cost V 6 bases and J 7 bases, with 12 bases left between them. Germline CDR1 reads MNHEY; CDR2 reads SVGAGI. Here the CDR3 DNA reads TGTGCCAGCAGGGCGGGGCCAGGCGGGGAGCTGTTTTTT. Translating it yields CASRAGPGGELFF.

This clone has more than one count but fewer than ten. The V call is TRBV6-5, the J call TRBJ2-7, with TRBD2 identical over 8 bases. CDR3 length: 16 amino acids. Germline trimming cut 3 bases from V and 3 bases from J; bases unmatched to any gene: 10. Per the germline V gene, CDR1 is MNHEY and CDR2 is SVGAGI. CDR3 sequence reads: CASSYDSREGVYEQYF. Here the CDR3 DNA reads TGTGCCAGCAGTTATGACTCACGGGAGGGCGTCTACGAGCAGTACTTC.